These T cell receptor beta chains were read from a single sample in a study of T cells in Graves' hyperthyroidism and ophthalmopathy. TCRdb ran MiXCR on the multiplex PCR reads and lists one entry per CDR3 protein. The data show approximately 490,000 distinct CDR3 sequences, approximately 23% seen once. The sequencing sample was made of blood. The source is a woman in her 70s with Graves' ophthalmopathy. The CDR3 runs from the conserved cysteine through the conserved F or W. Fields, in order: D gene, CDR3 length, clone size, J gene, V gene, CDR3 protein, CDR3 DNA. D genes are given only for firm matches. Clone sizes are given selectively: once, few, many, or a class where the clone is expanded.

. | 15 | . | TRBJ2-2 | TRBV19 | CASSRYITNTGELFF | TGTGCCAGTAGTAGGTATATTACAAACACCGGGGAGCTGTTTTTT
TRBD1 | 14 | few | TRBJ2-7 | TRBV6-1 | CASTSGQGTYEQYF | TGTGCCAGCACCTCTGGACAGGGGACCTACGAGCAGTACTTC
. | 14 | . | TRBJ1-2 | TRBV5-6 | CASSQPARNYGYTF | TGTGCCAGCAGCCAGCCCGCCCGGAACTATGGCTACACCTTC
. | 12 | . | TRBJ2-7 | TRBV20-1 | CSARDSAYEQYF | TGCAGTGCTCGGGACTCCGCCTACGAGCAGTACTTC
TRBD2 | 17 | . | TRBJ2-5 | TRBV9 | CASSVDGSGRNTETQYF | TGTGCCAGCAGCGTAGACGGTAGCGGGAGGAATACGGAGACCCAGTACTTC
TRBD2 | 16 | many | TRBJ2-1 | TRBV2 | CASSYAGGKTYNEQFF | TGTGCCAGCTCCTACGCGGGAGGAAAGACTTACAATGAGCAGTTCTTC
TRBD1 | 13 | . | TRBJ2-3 | TRBV11-3 | CASSYGTEDTQYF | TGTGCCAGCAGCTACGGGACAGAAGATACGCAGTATTTT
. | 14 | . | TRBJ2-3 | TRBV9 | CASSRGRAPDTQYF | TGTGCCAGCAGTAGGGGGAGGGCCCCAGATACGCAGTATTTT
. | 13 | . | TRBJ1-2 | TRBV2 | CASSESRRKGYTF | TGTGCCAGCAGTGAATCCAGAAGGAAAGGCTACACCTTC
TRBD2 | 16 | few | TRBJ2-3 | TRBV2 | CASSPGLAGGPDTQYF | TGTGCCAGCAGTCCGGGACTAGCGGGAGGGCCAGATACGCAGTATTTT
TRBD2 | 15 | few | TRBJ2-1 | TRBV5-1 | CASRSKLAGYNEQFF | TGCGCCAGCAGGTCCAAACTAGCGGGATACAATGAGCAGTTCTTC
. | 13 | . | TRBJ1-1 | TRBV19 | CASSGRRDTEAFF | TGTGCCAGTTCCGGGAGGAGAGATACTGAAGCTTTCTTT
. | 14 | few | TRBJ1-1 | TRBV2 | CASSGQGMNTEAFF | TGTGCCAGCAGTGGGCAAGGCATGAACACTGAAGCTTTCTTT
. | 13 | few | TRBJ2-5 | TRBV3-1 | CASSSSDQETQYF | TGTGCCAGCAGCTCATCAGATCAAGAGACCCAGTACTTC
. | 15 | . | TRBJ1-2 | TRBV9 | CASSVEGEVSYSYTF | TGTGCCAGCAGCGTAGAGGGGGAAGTTTCTTATAGCTACACCTTC
. | 15 | few | TRBJ2-1 | TRBV20-1 | CSARDPSKGSNEQFF | TGCAGTGCTAGAGATCCTTCCAAGGGGAGCAATGAGCAGTTCTTC
. | 15 | . | TRBJ2-3 | TRBV18 | CASQGWGNRTDTQYF | TGTGCCAGCCAGGGATGGGGTAACCGCACAGATACGCAGTATTTT
. | 12 | . | TRBJ1-2 | TRBV6-9 | CASSYLGLSYTF | TGTGCCAGCAGTTACCTGGGACTTAGCTACACCTTC
. | 14 | . | TRBJ1-5 | TRBV6-9 | CASSYARGNQPQHF | TGTGCCAGCAGTTACGCACGAGGGAATCAGCCCCAGCATTTT
. | 16 | . | TRBJ2-5 | TRBV20-1 | CSARVVSGGIQETQYF | TGCAGTGCTAGAGTCGTATCAGGGGGGATCCAAGAGACCCAGTACTTC
. | 13 | . | TRBJ2-7 | TRBV2 | CARQIRGGDEQYF | TGTGCCAGACAGATAAGGGGCGGCGACGAGCAGTACTTC
TRBD1 | 13 | many | TRBJ2-5 | TRBV28 | CASKPGGKETQYF | TGTGCCAGCAAGCCAGGGGGCAAAGAGACCCAGTACTTC
TRBD1 | 14 | few | TRBJ2-5 | TRBV28 | CASSPGTEGETQYF | TGTGCCAGCAGCCCCGGGACAGAGGGGGAGACCCAGTACTTC
. | 13 | many | TRBJ2-1 | TRBV30 | CAWRVQRGNEQFF | TGTGCCTGGAGGGTACAGAGAGGGAATGAGCAGTTCTTC